Shown below are 24 T cell receptor beta chains from a single sample sequenced in a study of cytomegalovirus exposure and HLA in healthy donors. Vbeta (60) and Jbeta (13) primers were used in the PCR. The data were produced by immunoSEQ multiplex PCR, yet TCRdb's version contains in-frame clones alone and is incomplete. The repertoire has some 160,000 clones, less than 10% of them found once; the top ten carry about 2%. Material: PBMCs. The origin of the receptors is a male donor in good health and CMV-seronegative.

The rearrangement uses TRBV28 and TRBJ1-2, with 7 bases aligning to TRBD1. Unmatched junction bases numbered 16, after V lost 3 bases and J lost 6 bases. The CDR3 covers 17 residues. The germline V gene encodes CDR1 MDHEN and CDR2 SYDVKM. CDR3 protein: CASSFGGVEGGADGYTF. Written as DNA, the CDR3 is TGTGCCAGCAGTTTTGGAGGGGTAGAAGGGGGCGCGGATGGCTACACCTTC.

The chain couples TRBV28 to TRBJ1-2; D is ambiguous. This CDR3 spans 12 amino acids. V lost 10 bases, J lost 5 bases, and 14 bases lay in between. Germline CDR1 reads MDHEN; CDR2 reads SYDVKM. CDR3 in amino acids: CATYLGRYGYTF. CDR3 DNA sequence: TGTGCCACCTACCTTGGGAGGTATGGCTACACCTTC.

This clone was picked up a small number of times. The chain links TRBV25-1 to TRBJ2-3; D possibly corresponds to TRBD2 (5 bases). Germline V gives CDR1 MGHDK, CDR2 SYGVNS. The germline V and J ends were trimmed by 2 bases and 6 bases, with 15 bases remaining between them. There are 15 residues in the CDR3. CDR3 sequence reads: CASSERERFVDTQYF. CDR3 DNA: TGTGCCAGCAGTGAAAGGGAGCGGTTCGTGGATACGCAGTATTTT. The full variable domain, its missing parts supplied by reference TRBV25-1 and TRBJ2-3, is EADIYQTPRYLVIGTGKKITLECSQTMGHDKMYWYQQDPGMELHLIHYSYGVNSTEKGDLSSESTVSRIRTEHFPLTLESARPSHTSQYLCASSERERFVDTQYFGPGTRLTVL.

The rearrangement uses TRBV30 and TRBJ1-5, with D tentatively TRBD1 (6 bases). The CDR3 runs to 16 residues. V was clipped by 1 base and J by 0 bases, with 13 bases between them. The germline CDR1 and CDR2 sequences are GTSNPN and SVGIG (reference sequence). The CDR3, as DNA: TGTGCCTGGAGTGGAAGACAGGCCTATAGCAATCAGCCCCAGCATTTT. This encodes CAWSGRQAYSNQPQHF. Filled out from reference TRBV30 and TRBJ1-5, the complete variable domain reads SQTIHQWPATLVQPVGSPLSLECTVEGTSNPNLYWYRQAAGRGLQLLFYSVGIGQISSEVPQNLSASRPQDRQFILSSKKLLLSDSGFYLCAWSGRQAYSNQPQHFGDGTRLSIL.

This clone has only a few counts. This chain links TRBV4-1 with TRBJ1-1; maybe TRBD1 (5 bases). CDR3 length equals 16 residues. The germline V gene encodes CDR1 MGHRA and CDR2 YSYEKL. V shed 4 bases and J shed 10 bases, with 25 bases lying between them. The CDR3 spells CASSPIHGQADLGAFF. CDR3 DNA: TGCGCCAGCAGCCCTATCCACGGACAAGCCGATCTTGGAGCTTTCTTT.

J is TRBJ2-7 and V is TRBV11-2; D remains ambiguous. The CDR3 is made up of 12 amino acids. Germline CDR1 and CDR2: SGHAT and FQNNGV. Trimming took 1 base from V and 3 from J, leaving 4 bases between them. CDR3 region: CASSLGVYEQYF. CDR3 sequence (DNA): TGTGCCAGCAGCTTAGGCGTCTACGAGCAGTACTTC.

This clone was counted between two and nine times. The chain has TRBV6-6 and TRBJ1-6, with 7 bases that match TRBD1. The germline gives CDR1 MNHNY, CDR2 SVGAGI (reference sequence). This CDR3 contains 15 residues. Germline trimming cut 5 bases from V and 5 bases from J; bases unmatched to any gene: 6. Here the CDR3 reads CASSKTGTDNSPLHF. Written as DNA, the CDR3 is TGTGCCAGCAGTAAGACCGGGACAGATAATTCACCCCTCCACTTT.

The chain joins TRBV10-3 to TRBJ1-5; TRBD1 might be the D (5 bases). CDR1 and CDR2 (germline): ENHRY, SYGVKD. This CDR3 is 14 amino acids long. V was trimmed by 4 bases and J by 6 bases, leaving 13 bases between them. The CDR3 sequence: CAISATEPSQPQHF. CDR3 nucleotide sequence: TGTGCCATCAGTGCGACAGAACCTAGTCAGCCCCAGCATTTT.

This clone showed up just a few times. The gene calls are TRBV4-2 and TRBJ1-5; possibly TRBD1 for D (6 bases). The CDR3 extends over 15 amino acids. Per germline, CDR1 LGHNA and CDR2 YNFKEQ. Trimming left V 4 bases short and J 2 bases short, with 12 bases between. CDR3 amino acids: CASSPGVRGNQPQHF. The DNA for the CDR3 is TGTGCCAGCAGCCCAGGGGTGAGGGGCAATCAGCCCCAGCATTTT.

This clone was observed a handful of times. V usage is TRBV28 and J usage is TRBJ1-2; D might be TRBD1 (5 bases). V was clipped by 3 bases and J by 8 bases, with 19 bases between them. Germline V gene sequence: CDR1 MDHEN, CDR2 SYDVKM. CDR3 length: 15 residues. CDR3 residues: CASSFWGVLGEGYTF. The CDR3 bases are TGTGCCAGCAGTTTTTGGGGCGTCCTAGGAGAGGGCTACACCTTC.

The CDR3 region has the DNA TGCGCCAGCAGCCAAGGGGAAAGAGGGAGCTCCTATAATTCACCCCTCCACTTT. The encoded protein is CASSQGERGSSYNSPLHF. The gene calls are TRBV4-3 and TRBJ1-6; D is ambiguous. The V gene lost 1 base and the J gene lost 0 bases, with 13 bases spanning the gap. This CDR3 spans 18 amino acids. CDR1 and CDR2 from the germline V gene are LGHNA and YSLEER.

This clone was seen a few times. The V call is TRBV6-1, the J call TRBJ1-1, with 9 positions matching TRBD1. Germline values: CDR1 MNHNS, CDR2 SASEGT. J lost 4 bases, V lost 2 bases, and 5 bases had no gene match. The CDR3 has 15 residues. Written as DNA, the CDR3 is TGTGCCAGCAGTGAAACAGGGGGCTGGGGCACTGAAGCTTTCTTT. It translates to CASSETGGWGTEAFF.

The rearrangement uses TRBV7-2 and TRBJ2-7, with D possibly being TRBD2 (6 bases). This CDR3 region has 16 residues. V was shortened by 0 bases and J by 2 bases, with 14 bases between the two germline ends. Germline CDR1 and CDR2: SGHTA and FQGNSA. Here the CDR3 DNA reads TGTGCCAGCAGCTTAGCAGCTGGAGGGGCTACCTACGAGCAGTACTTC. Encoded protein: CASSLAAGGATYEQYF.

This clone occurred a few times. The genes are TRBV7-9 and TRBJ2-4; TRBD1 matches 10 bases. This CDR3 has 17 amino acids. J gave up 1 base and V 5 bases, and 8 bases lay outside the gene matches. In germline, CDR1 is SEHNR, CDR2 FQNEAQ (reference sequence). The CDR3 protein is CASSPPTGGLAKNIQYF. The CDR3 DNA is TGTGCCAGCAGCCCTCCGACAGGGGGCCTGGCCAAAAACATTCAGTACTTC.

Worth noting for this clone: At one boundary the junction diverges from the germline segment, which might be a read error. This chain uses TRBV6-4 with TRBJ2-3, with D possibly matching TRBD1 (5 bases). This CDR3 comprises 13 residues. In germline, CDR1 is MRHNA, CDR2 SNTAGT. CDR3 residues: CARSERGTDKQYF. In DNA form, the CDR3 reads TGTGCCAGAAGTGAAAGGGGCACAGATAAGCAGTATTTT.

The chain employs TRBV9 and TRBJ1-2; 7 bases are a match to TRBD1. CDR1 is SGDLS, CDR2 YYNGEE, per germline. V gave up 5 bases and J gave up 3 bases; unmatched junction bases: 13. The CDR3 has 16 amino acids. The CDR3 here is CASSRAGQGVYYGYTF. CDR3 nucleotides: TGTGCCAGCAGTCGGGCGGGGCAGGGGGTTTACTATGGCTACACCTTC. Filled out from reference TRBV9 and TRBJ1-2, the complete variable domain reads DSGVTQTPKHLITATGQRVTLRCSPRSGDLSVYWYQQSLDQGLQFLIQYYNGEERAKGNILERFSAQQFPDLHSELNLSSLELGDSALYFCASSRAGQGVYYGYTFGSGTRLTVV.

The rearrangement joins TRBV5-1 to TRBJ1-2; D not certain. Germline assignment: CDR1 SGHRS and CDR2 YFSETQ. V lost 1 base and J lost 5, with 9 bases in between. This CDR3 has 13 amino acids. CDR3 coding DNA: TGCGCCAGCAGCTTGATGGCAGAATATGGCTACACCTTC. Translating gives CASSLMAEYGYTF.

This clone has more than one count but fewer than ten. The V and J genes are TRBV11-2 and TRBJ1-1; no firm D call. Germline V gene sequence: CDR1 SGHAT, CDR2 FQNNGV. The V gene lost 1 base and the J gene lost 4 bases, with 13 bases spanning the gap. This CDR3 has 15 amino acids. CDR3 DNA: TGTGCCAGCAGCTTAGTACGGGGTGGGAGCACTGAAGCTTTCTTT. Amino acids: CASSLVRGGSTEAFF.

This clone was seen only a few times. The CDR3 DNA reads as TGCGCCAGCAGCCAAGAGTTGGCATTCGCGGCTAATTCACCCCTCCACTTT. It codes for CASSQELAFAANSPLHF. The V gene is TRBV4-3, the J gene TRBJ1-6; D gene unclear. Germline CDR1 is LGHNA and CDR2 is YSLEER. Trimming removed 0 bases from V and 6 bases from J, with 15 bases in between. The CDR3 is 17 amino acids.

Only a few counts were recorded for this clone. V usage is TRBV11-3 and J usage is TRBJ1-1, with D unresolved. The germline gives CDR1 SGHNT, CDR2 YENEEA. CDR3 length: 13 residues. The V end was cut by 5 bases, the J end by 5 bases, with 12 bases between. CDR3 loop: CASSLGLGTEAFF. For the CDR3, the DNA is TGTGCCAGCAGCCTAGGGCTCGGGACTGAAGCTTTCTTT.

This clone was seen more than once but under ten times. The genes are TRBV28 and TRBJ2-1; 11 bases line up with TRBD1. CDR3 length: 18 amino acids. With V trimmed by 6 bases and J by 0 bases, 10 bases remained unmatched. The V gene's germline CDR1 is MDHEN and CDR2 SYDVKM. In DNA form, the CDR3 reads TGTGCCAGCAGGGGGGACAGGGGGGGTTATAGCTCCTACAATGAGCAGTTCTTC. The encoded protein is CASRGDRGGYSSYNEQFF.

This clone came up a few times. This chain joins TRBV30 and TRBJ2-1; tentative D call: TRBD2 (6 bases). V was cut by 5 bases and J by 7 bases, with 6 bases left in between. Per the germline V gene, CDR1 is GTSNPN and CDR2 is SVGIG (reference sequence). This CDR3 is built from 10 residues. CDR3 bases: TGTGCCTGGGGGAGGAATGAGCAGTTCTTC. It translates to CAWGRNEQFF.

This clone turned up a few times. The chain uses TRBV19 and TRBJ2-7; the D gene is possibly TRBD1 (6 bases). Trimming pared 6 bases from V and 4 bases from J, leaving 13 bases between. The CDR3 consists of 13 residues. Germline V gives CDR1 LNHDA, CDR2 SQIVND (reference sequence). Written as DNA, the CDR3 is TGTGCCAGTAGCCCAGGGGATCTGTACGAGCAGTACTTC. Translated, it gives CASSPGDLYEQYF. Variable domain in full (rest from reference TRBV19 and TRBJ2-7): DGGITQSPKYLFRKEGQNVTLSCEQNLNHDAMYWYRQDPGQGLRLIYYSQIVNDFQKGDIAEGYSVSREKKESFPLTVTSAQKNPTAFYLCASSPGDLYEQYFGPGTRLTVT.

The chain carries TRBV28 and TRBJ1-2; tentatively, D is TRBD1 (5 bases). This CDR3 has 14 amino acids. The V end was cut by 4 bases, the J end by 6 bases, with 15 bases between. The germline gives CDR1 MDHEN, CDR2 SYDVKM. The CDR3 DNA sequence: TGTGCCAGCAGTTACTTCCGGGGGGTCCATGGCTACACCTTC. Translated: CASSYFRGVHGYTF.